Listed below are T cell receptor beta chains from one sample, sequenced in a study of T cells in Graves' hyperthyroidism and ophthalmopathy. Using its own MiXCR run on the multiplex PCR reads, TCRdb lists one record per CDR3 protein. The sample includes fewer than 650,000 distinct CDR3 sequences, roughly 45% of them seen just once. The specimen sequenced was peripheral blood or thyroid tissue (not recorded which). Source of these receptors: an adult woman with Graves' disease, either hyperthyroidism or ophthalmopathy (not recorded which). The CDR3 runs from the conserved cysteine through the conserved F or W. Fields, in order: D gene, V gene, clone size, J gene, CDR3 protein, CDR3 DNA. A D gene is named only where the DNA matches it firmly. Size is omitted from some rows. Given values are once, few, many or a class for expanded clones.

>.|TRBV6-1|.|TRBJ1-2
CASSGFGFGGYTF
TGTGCCAGCAGTGGTTTCGGATTCGGTGGCTACACCTTC
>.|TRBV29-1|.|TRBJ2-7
CSVGDHSYEQYF
TGCAGCGTAGGAGACCACTCCTACGAGCAGTACTTC
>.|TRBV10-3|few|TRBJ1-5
CAISESRVGGNQPQHF
TGTGCCATCAGTGAGTCAAGGGTTGGGGGCAATCAGCCCCAGCATTTT
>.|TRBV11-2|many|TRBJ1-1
CASSLASNTEAFF
TGTGCCAGCAGCTTAGCTTCGAACACTGAAGCTTTCTTT
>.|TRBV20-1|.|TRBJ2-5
CSARFIQETQYF
TGCAGTGCTAGATTTATTCAAGAGACCCAGTACTTC
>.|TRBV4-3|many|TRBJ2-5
CASSQLGEQTQYF
TGCGCCAGCAGCCAACTCGGGGAGCAGACCCAGTACTTC
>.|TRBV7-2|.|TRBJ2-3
CASSSFGSTDTQYF
TGTGCCAGCAGCTCCTTCGGAAGCACAGATACGCAGTATTTT
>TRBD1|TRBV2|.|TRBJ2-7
CASSGPGTGRYEQYF
TGTGCCAGCAGTGGACCCGGGACAGGGAGGTACGAGCAGTACTTC
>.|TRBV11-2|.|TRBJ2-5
CASSHRGGGETQYF
TGTGCCAGCAGCCACAGGGGCGGGGGAGAGACCCAGTACTTC
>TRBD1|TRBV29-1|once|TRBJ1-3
CSASGTGASGNTIYF
TGCAGCGCATCCGGGACAGGGGCCTCTGGAAACACCATATATTTT
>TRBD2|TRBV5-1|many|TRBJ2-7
CASSLAGTSYEQYF
TGTGCCAGCAGTTTAGCGGGAACCTCCTACGAGCAGTACTTC
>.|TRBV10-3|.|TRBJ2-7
CAISEQAGGTYEQYF
TGTGCCATCAGTGAGCAGGCAGGGGGGACCTACGAGCAGTACTTC
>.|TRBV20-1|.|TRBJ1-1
CSARGWLVAGVTEAFF
TGCAGTGCTAGGGGTTGGCTAGTGGCGGGAGTCACTGAAGCTTTCTTT
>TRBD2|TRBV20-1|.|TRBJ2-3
CSAWTSGGGGTQYF
TGCAGTGCCTGGACTAGCGGGGGGGGAGGTACGCAGTATTTT
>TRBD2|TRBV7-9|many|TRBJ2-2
CASSSTSGRAAGELFF
TGTGCCAGCAGCTCCACTAGCGGGAGGGCCGCCGGGGAGCTGTTTTTT
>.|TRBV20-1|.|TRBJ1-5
CSASDSVEQPQHF
TGCAGTGCTAGTGACTCAGTGGAACAGCCCCAGCATTTT
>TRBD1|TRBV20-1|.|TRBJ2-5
CSVSDRGQRQETQYF
TGCAGTGTTTCTGACAGGGGACAGAGACAAGAGACCCAGTACTTC
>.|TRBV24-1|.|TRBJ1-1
CATSDSDGKNTEAFF
TGTGCCACCAGTGATTCCGATGGGAAGAACACTGAAGCTTTCTTT
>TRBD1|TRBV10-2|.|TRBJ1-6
CASSEGQAGSPLHF
TGCGCCAGCAGTGAAGGACAGGCAGGTTCACCCCTCCACTTT
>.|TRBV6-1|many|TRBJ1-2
CASSGVPRHGYTF
TGTGCCAGCAGTGGGGTGCCCCGGCATGGCTACACCTTC
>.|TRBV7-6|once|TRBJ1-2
CASSLESRPGGINYGYTF
TGTGCCAGCAGCTTAGAGAGTAGGCCCGGGGGGATAAACTATGGCTACACCTTC
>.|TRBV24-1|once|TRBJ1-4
CATSESRDATNEKLFF
TGTGCCACCAGTGAGTCCCGTGACGCAACTAATGAAAAACTGTTTTTT
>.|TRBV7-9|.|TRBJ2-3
CASRSRETDTQYF
TGTGCCAGCAGATCCAGAGAAACAGATACGCAGTATTTT
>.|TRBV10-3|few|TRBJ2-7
CAISTQGSEQYF
TGTGCCATCAGTACCCAGGGTTCCGAGCAGTACTTC
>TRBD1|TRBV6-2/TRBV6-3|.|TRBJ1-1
CASNVDRATEAFF
TGTGCCAGCAACGTGGACAGGGCGACTGAAGCTTTCTTT
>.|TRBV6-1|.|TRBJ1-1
CACGEAFF
TGTGCCTGCGGGGAAGCTTTCTTT
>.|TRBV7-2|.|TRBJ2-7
CASRQAGQQYF
TGCGCCAGCAGGCAGGCGGGGCAGCAGTACTTC
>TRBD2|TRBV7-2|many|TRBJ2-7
CASSLVAVRLAGGHEQYF
TGTGCCAGCAGCTTAGTTGCGGTGAGGTTAGCGGGAGGGCACGAGCAGTACTTC
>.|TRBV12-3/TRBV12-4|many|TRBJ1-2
CASSLLEGGGYTF
TGTGCCAGCAGTTTGTTGGAGGGGGGAGGCTACACCTTC
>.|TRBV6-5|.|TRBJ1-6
CASTRTAKDSPLHF
TGTGCCAGCACCCGGACAGCAAAGGATTCACCCCTCCACTTT
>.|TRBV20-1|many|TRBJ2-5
CSARDLETQYF
TGCAGTGCTAGAGATTTGGAGACCCAGTACTTC
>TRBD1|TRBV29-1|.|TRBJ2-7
CSADTGQGATYGQYF
TGCAGCGCCGATACGGGACAGGGGGCAACCTACGGGCAGTACTTC
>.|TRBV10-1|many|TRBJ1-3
CASSETPTQGPGNTIYF
TGCGCCAGCAGTGAGACCCCTACCCAGGGTCCCGGAAACACCATATATTTT
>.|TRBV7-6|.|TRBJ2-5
CASSPTPPETQYF
TGTGCCAGCAGCCCCACGCCCCCTGAGACCCAGTACTTC
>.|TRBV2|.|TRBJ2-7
CASSEFGESYEQYF
TGTGCCAGCAGTGAGTTCGGGGAATCCTACGAGCAGTACTTC
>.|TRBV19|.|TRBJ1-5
CASSIQRGRQPQHF
TGTGCCAGTAGTATTCAAAGGGGGAGACAGCCCCAGCATTTT
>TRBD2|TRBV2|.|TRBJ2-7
CASDPVVVAGGQYF
TGTGCCAGCGATCCGGTTGTGGTAGCGGGAGGGCAGTACTTC
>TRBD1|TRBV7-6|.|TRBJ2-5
CASSQGPGTVEETQYF
TGCGCCAGCAGCCAAGGCCCGGGGACAGTTGAAGAGACCCAGTACTTC
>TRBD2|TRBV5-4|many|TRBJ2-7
CASSSVSGRRYEQYF
TGTGCCAGCAGCTCGGTTAGCGGGAGACGCTACGAGCAGTACTTC
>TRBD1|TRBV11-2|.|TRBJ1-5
CASSRDRAAGQPQHF
TGTGCCAGCAGCCGCGACAGGGCGGCGGGTCAGCCCCAGCATTTT
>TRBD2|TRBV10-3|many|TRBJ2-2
CAIRPTSGHTGELFF
TGTGCCATCAGACCCACTAGCGGGCACACCGGGGAGCTGTTTTTT
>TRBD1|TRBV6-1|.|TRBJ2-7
CASRLDRGSEQYF
TGTGCCAGCAGGCTGGACAGGGGAAGCGAGCAGTACTTC
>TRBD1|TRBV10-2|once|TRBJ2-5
CASSATGGFETQYF
TGCGCCAGCAGTGCTACAGGGGGCTTTGAGACCCAGTACTTC
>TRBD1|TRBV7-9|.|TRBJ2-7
CASTLQGEQYF
TGTGCCAGCACCCTACAGGGGGAGCAGTACTTC
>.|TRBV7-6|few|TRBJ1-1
CASSLGGPTEAFF
TGTGCCAGCAGCCTGGGGGGCCCCACTGAAGCTTTCTTT